The rows below give T cell receptor beta chains drawn from one sample of a study of blood T cell repertoires in COVID-19. Generated by immunoSEQ multiplex PCR, the TCRdb table keeps only in-frame clones and is missing some. The table lists around 150,000 clones, about 88% of them singletons. Sequencing input: peripheral blood. These receptors originate from a human donor with COVID-19, enrolled during active disease. The donor label of this sample is uncertain. CDR3s leave out the opening cysteine and the closing phenylalanine or tryptophan. A D gene is named only where the DNA matches it firmly.

j_gene | v_gene | d_gene | CDR3aa
TRBJ1-2 | TRBV12-3/TRBV12-4 | - | ASSGQNYGYT
TRBJ2-5 | TRBV5-1 | TRBD2 | ASSLVPSGGGQETQY
TRBJ2-1 | TRBV15 | - | ATSRGPVNPYNEQF
TRBJ1-2 | TRBV9 | - | ASSVHGQNYGYT
TRBJ1-5 | TRBV3-1/TRBV3-2 | TRBD1 | ASSQGQGIQPQH
TRBJ1-4 | TRBV14 | - | ASSPHSGINEKLF
TRBJ1-3 | TRBV10-2 | - | ASSERGGGGNTIY
TRBJ2-1 | TRBV7-9 | TRBD1 | ASSLDRAGQGRGEQF
TRBJ2-7 | TRBV2 | - | ASRGDEQY
TRBJ2-1 | TRBV7-9 | TRBD2 | ASSSRGGTYNEQF
TRBJ1-3 | TRBV7-8 | - | ASSLSGRSSGNTIY
TRBJ2-1 | TRBV25-1 | - | ASSEGLAQTYNEQF
TRBJ1-6 | TRBV12-2 | - | ASRLREEQSPLH
TRBJ1-2 | TRBV30 | TRBD1 | AWSPTGAFNYGYT
TRBJ2-5 | TRBV6-5 | - | ASRKDSSQETQY
TRBJ1-3 | TRBV3-1/TRBV3-2 | - | ASSLARSGNTIY
TRBJ1-3 | TRBV5-6 | - | ASSYPGGWGNTIY
TRBJ1-1 | TRBV11-2 | - | ASSLPRGRTGNTEAF
TRBJ2-5 | TRBV2 | TRBD1 | ASSTGTGEETQY
TRBJ1-5 | TRBV3-1/TRBV3-2 | - | ASSQDPPRGPQH
TRBJ2-2 | TRBV4-2 | - | ASSAESTGELF
TRBJ1-6 | TRBV5-1 | - | ASSLAGGGNSPLH
TRBJ2-3 | TRBV12-5 | TRBD2 | ASGGGTTDTQY
TRBJ2-1 | TRBV5-1 | TRBD2 | ASSVGLAGAREQF
TRBJ2-7 | TRBV7-6 | - | ASSLEVEYEQY
TRBJ2-7 | TRBV28 | - | ASRTDRSYEQY
TRBJ1-2 | TRBV5-1 | - | ASSLETEYGYT
TRBJ2-5 | TRBV2 | TRBD2 | ASSDGSGGARETQY
TRBJ1-1 | TRBV19 | - | ASSIVSDTEAF
TRBJ2-1 | TRBV2 | TRBD2 | ASSDRLAGGRDNEQF
TRBJ2-5 | TRBV27 | - | ASSEQGEGTQY
TRBJ2-4 | TRBV5-4 | - | ASSFRQGDIQY
TRBJ1-3 | TRBV9 | - | ASTSDGGTLDLNSGNTIY
TRBJ1-4 | TRBV7-8 | - | ASSFGQSKNEKLF
TRBJ1-2 | TRBV7-2 | - | ASSLAHRASYT
TRBJ2-1 | TRBV24-1 | TRBD2 | ATSDLGASGTYEQF
TRBJ2-3 | TRBV7-7 | TRBD2 | ASSPGGPDTDAQY
TRBJ2-7 | TRBV10-1 | TRBD1 | ASSEGTGVYEQY
TRBJ1-6 | TRBV27 | TRBD1 | ASSLDRGSDSPLH
TRBJ1-2 | TRBV5-6 | TRBD1 | ASSARGGGDYGYT
TRBJ1-2 | TRBV2 | - | ASSPGGANYGYT
TRBJ1-6 | TRBV6-5 | TRBD1 | ASKMTGYNSPLH
TRBJ1-2 | TRBV27 | TRBD1 | ASSAGQINYGYT
TRBJ2-1 | TRBV27 | - | ASSLSRRQAPGQF
TRBJ2-7 | TRBV10-2 | - | ASSVVGESYEQY
TRBJ2-7 | TRBV2 | - | ASRGLQGNEQY
TRBJ1-1 | TRBV29-1 | TRBD1 | SVEEGQGAVTEAF
TRBJ2-5 | TRBV19 | TRBD1 | ASSGQGQETQY